Each of the 19 T cell receptor beta chains below was sequenced from the same sample in a study of identifying expanded T cells in peripheral blood. The assay was immunoSEQ multiplex PCR, and TCRdb's table has in-frame clones only and misses some. Here the sample spans 110,000 or so clones, about 87% being singletons. The sample was blood. These receptors were taken from a person aged 18-70 years in good health.

The chain's CDR3 is CASSLKGTGFFSQFF. The DNA of the CDR3 is TGTGCCAGCAGCTTGAAGGGGACAGGGTTTTTTTCGCAGTTCTTC. J is TRBJ2-1 and V is TRBV5-6; 9 positions agree with TRBD1. The germline V gene encodes CDR1 SGHDT and CDR2 YYEEEE. The J segment lost 12 bases and the V segment lost 1 base, leaving 11 bases of the junction unmatched. The CDR3 covers 15 residues.

In this sample, this clone turned up once. Other DNA sequences from this sample encode an identical CDR3 as well. The rearrangement joins TRBV2 to TRBJ1-1; D is unclear. The germline V gene encodes CDR1 SNHLY and CDR2 FYNNEI. The CDR3 runs 13 residues. The ends were cut back, 6 bases at V and 7 bases at J, with 15 bases in the middle. The CDR3 protein is CASSEGGRGEAFF. As DNA, the CDR3 is TGTGCCAGCAGCGAGGGCGGGCGTGGTGAAGCTTTCTTT.

V and J are TRBV5-1 and TRBJ2-7; D might be TRBD1 or TRBD2, each matching 5 bases. This CDR3 has 14 residues. Trimming left V 3 bases short and J 2 bases short, with 12 bases between. The V gene's germline CDR1 is SGHRS and CDR2 YFSETQ. The CDR3 region has the DNA TGCGCCAGCAGCTCAGGGACGGCCGCCTACGAGCAGTACTTC. Its protein is CASSSGTAAYEQYF. Full variable domain (rest looked up from reference TRBV5-1 and TRBJ2-7): KAGVTQTPRYLIKTRGQQVTLSCSPISGHRSVSWYQQTPGQGLQFLFEYFSETQRNKGNFPGRFSGRQFSNSRSEMNVSTLELGDSALYLCASSSGTAAYEQYFGPGTRLTVT.

The chain employs TRBV19 and TRBJ2-1; TRBD1 matches at 7 bases. Germline V gene sequence: CDR1 LNHDA, CDR2 SQIVND (reference sequence). This CDR3 spans 12 amino acids. The junction had 3 bases not matched to a gene; V was cut back by 5 bases and J by 8 bases. CDR3 DNA: TGTGCCAGTAGTCAGGACAGGCATGAGCAGTTCTTC. The encoded protein is CASSQDRHEQFF.

V is TRBV2 and J is TRBJ1-1; D not resolved. CDR3 size: 16 residues. Germline CDR1 reads SNHLY; CDR2 reads FYNNEI. Trimming shortened V by 7 bases and J by 1 base, and 19 bases separated the two germline ends. Written as DNA, the CDR3 is TGTGCCAGCATTCCTTTGTATGGGAACTCGAACACTGAAGCTTTCTTT. This gives the protein CASIPLYGNSNTEAFF.

The chain is built from TRBV29-1 and TRBJ2-2, with TRBD1 as a possible D gene (6 bases). This CDR3 spans 14 amino acids. Germline V gene data show CDR1 as SQVTM and CDR2 as ANQGSEA. The V gene lost 4 bases and the J gene lost 3 bases, with 12 bases spanning the gap. The chain's CDR3 is CSVGAGTHTGELFF. CDR3 DNA: TGCAGCGTTGGGGCCGGGACACACACCGGGGAGCTGTTTTTT.

The chain recombines TRBV11-2 with TRBJ1-1; 10 bases agree with TRBD1. The V segment lost 4 bases and the J segment 3 bases; nucleotides outside the gene matches: 5. This CDR3 spans 15 amino acids. Germline values: CDR1 SGHAT, CDR2 FQNNGV. CDR3 DNA sequence: TGTGCCAGCAGCTACCGGGACAGGGGACACACTGAAGCTTTCTTT. Amino acids: CASSYRDRGHTEAFF.

The chain has TRBV2 and TRBJ2-7; the match to TRBD1 covers 9 bases. V dropped 4 bases and J dropped 2; count of bases not matched to a gene: 6. Germline V gene lookup returns CDR1 SNHLY and CDR2 FYNNEI. This CDR3 has 15 residues. In nucleotides, the CDR3 is TGTGCCAGCAGTGTGGAGACAGGGGGGGCCTACGAGCAGTACTTC. Translated, it gives CASSVETGGAYEQYF.

The V and J genes are TRBV4-1 and TRBJ2-7, with 10 bases lining up with TRBD2. Germline assignment: CDR1 MGHRA and CDR2 YSYEKL. V gave up 0 bases and J gave up 9 bases; unmatched junction bases: 11. The CDR3 sequence is 16 residues long. The CDR3 DNA is TGCGCCAGCAGCCAAGATCCCCTAGCGGGAGTAACCTGGCAGTACTTC. Amino acids: CASSQDPLAGVTWQYF.

The chain is built from TRBV5-1 and TRBJ2-4; perhaps TRBD2 as D (5 bases). The ends were cut back, 0 bases at V and 5 bases at J, with 12 bases in the middle. There are 15 residues in the CDR3. Germline V lookup: CDR1 SGHRS, CDR2 YFSETQ. CDR3: CASSLVTGIENIQYF. CDR3 nucleotides: TGCGCCAGCAGCTTGGTGACGGGAATTGAAAACATTCAGTACTTC. Looking up the rest from reference TRBV5-1 and TRBJ2-4 gives the full variable domain: KAGVTQTPRYLIKTRGQQVTLSCSPISGHRSVSWYQQTPGQGLQFLFEYFSETQRNKGNFPGRFSGRQFSNSRSEMNVSTLELGDSALYLCASSLVTGIENIQYFGAGTRLSVL.

The rearrangement joins TRBV19 to TRBJ2-7; 9 bases align to TRBD2. The CDR3 is 15 amino acids. Germline trimming cut 4 bases from V and 9 bases from J; bases unmatched to any gene: 13. Germline values: CDR1 LNHDA, CDR2 SQIVND (reference sequence). The CDR3 region is CASSNVRGRADGQYF. The CDR3 region has the DNA TGTGCCAGTAGTAACGTTCGCGGGAGGGCCGACGGGCAGTACTTC.

The chain combines TRBV2 with TRBJ1-2, with 10 positions matching TRBD1. The CDR3 length is 17 residues. Germline CDR1 SNHLY, CDR2 FYNNEI. J was trimmed by 4 bases and V by 8 bases; bases with no gene match: 16. The CDR3 is CASPEKGRDRGSYGYTF. CDR3 DNA: TGTGCCAGCCCTGAAAAAGGGAGGGACAGGGGAAGCTATGGCTACACCTTC.

The chain joins TRBV6-5 to TRBJ1-2; a weak D match, TRBD1 (6 bases). The CDR3 totals 15 residues. Trimming removed 5 bases at V and 2 bases at J, with 15 bases between. CDR1 MNHEY and CDR2 SVGAGI come from the germline V gene. CDR3 protein: CASSQSLTGNYGYTF. The CDR3 bases are TGTGCCAGCAGTCAGAGCTTAACAGGGAACTATGGCTACACCTTC.

This chain joins TRBV14 and TRBJ1-1; no definite D call. Germline V CDR1 and CDR2: SGHDN, FVKESK. This CDR3 is built from 13 residues. V was pared by 1 base and J by 3 bases, with 6 bases between. The CDR3 loop reads CASSQVGHTEAFF. CDR3 sequence (DNA): TGTGCCAGCAGCCAAGTCGGGCACACTGAAGCTTTCTTT.

The chain is built from TRBV5-1 and TRBJ2-7; 12 nucleotides agree with TRBD2. CDR1 SGHRS and CDR2 YFSETQ come from the germline V gene. The CDR3 totals 15 residues. J was trimmed by 2 bases and V by 4 bases; bases with no gene match: 4. The CDR3 coding sequence is TGCGCCAGCAGCCGCGGACTAGCGGGAACCTACGAGCAGTACTTC. Protein: CASSRGLAGTYEQYF.

This chain uses TRBV21-1 with TRBJ2-3; the table's D call, TRBD2, has no DNA check behind it. TRBV21-1 is reported as a pseudogene. There are 13 residues in the CDR3. CDR3 bases: TGTGCCAGCAGGACTAGAAGGTCATATACGCAGTATTTT. It encodes CASRTRRSYTQYF.

This clone appeared a few times. The chain combines TRBV7-2 with TRBJ2-7; a weak D match, TRBD2 (6 bases). The CDR3 totals 12 residues. The V end was cut by 5 bases, the J end by 6 bases, with 11 bases between. Per germline, CDR1 SGHTA and CDR2 FQGNSA. In DNA form, the CDR3 reads TGTGCCAGCAGCCTGGGGGGAGGCGAGCAGTACTTC. Translated: CASSLGGGEQYF.

V usage is TRBV11-2 and J usage is TRBJ2-3; D not certain. Germline CDR1 and CDR2: SGHAT and FQNNGV. Trimming removed 0 bases from V and 5 bases from J, with 3 bases in between. The CDR3 sequence is 12 residues long. The CDR3 DNA is TGTGCCAGCAGCTTAGATCAAGATACGCAGTATTTT. Residues: CASSLDQDTQYF.

This clone has more than one count but fewer than ten. The gene calls are TRBV27 and TRBJ1-3, with D unclear. Germline V gives CDR1 MNHEY, CDR2 SMNVEV (reference sequence). Trimming pared 2 bases from V and 3 bases from J, leaving 8 bases between. This CDR3 is 14 amino acids long. For the CDR3, the DNA is TGTGCCAGCAGTTTAACGAGATTTGGAAACACCATATATTTT. It codes for CASSLTRFGNTIYF.